The 15 T cell receptor beta chains reported below all come from one sample, sequenced in a study of CD8+ T cells in alopecia areata. TCR sequencing used cDNA made by reverse transcription of extracted RNA. Profiled with immunoSEQ multiplex PCR; TCRdb holds only in-frame clones, not every one. The table records hundreds of thousands of clones, roughly 69% of them present only once. The sequences come from CD4+ T cells sorted from blood, collected at week 0. The receptors were gathered from a human donor with alopecia areata.

This chain uses TRBV11-1 with TRBJ2-5; 12 nucleotides agree with TRBD2. The germline CDR1 and CDR2 sequences are SGHAT and FQDESV (reference sequence). J lost 6 bases, V lost 5 bases, and 4 bases had no gene match. CDR3 size: 14 residues. The CDR3 nucleotides read TGTGCCAGCAGCGTCGGACTAGCGGGGCAGACCCAGTACTTC. Protein: CASSVGLAGQTQYF.

This clone was detected a few times. Other DNA sequences in this specimen translate into the identical CDR3. The rearrangement uses TRBV30 and TRBJ2-5, with 8 positions matching TRBD2. CDR1 is GTSNPN and CDR2 is SVGIG in the germline V gene (reference sequence). V dropped 2 bases and J dropped 4; count of bases not matched to a gene: 3. The CDR3 has 13 amino acids. CDR3 DNA: TGTGCCTGGAGTAGGCTAGCGGGAGAGACCCAGTACTTC. Translation gives CAWSRLAGETQYF.

The chain is built from TRBV9 and TRBJ1-2, with 9 bases aligning to TRBD1. Trimming cost V 4 bases and J 6 bases; bases outside gene matches: 4. CDR1 and CDR2 (germline): SGDLS, YYNGEE. CDR3 length equals 13 residues. CDR3 DNA: TGTGCCAGCAGCACCCGACAGGGGGATGGCTACACCTTC. As protein: CASSTRQGDGYTF.

The chain recombines TRBV7-9 with TRBJ2-7, with 8 bases aligning to TRBD2. Per germline, CDR1 SEHNR and CDR2 FQNEAQ (reference sequence). The V gene end was trimmed by 5 bases and the J gene end by 1 base; junction bases not matched to a gene: 7. This CDR3 spans 15 amino acids. In DNA, the CDR3 is TGTGCCAGCAGCGCGCAAGCGGGGGTTTCCTACGAGCAGTACTTC. Protein sequence: CASSAQAGVSYEQYF.

The CDR3 protein is CSAEGPRGYTF. The CDR3 DNA follows: TGCAGTGCTGAGGGTCCCCGAGGCTACACCTTC. The chain couples TRBV20-1 to TRBJ1-2, with D unresolved. The CDR3 extends over 11 amino acids. V was trimmed by 5 bases and J by 8 bases, leaving 12 bases between them. Germline V gene lookup returns CDR1 DFQATT and CDR2 SNEGSKA (reference sequence).

This clone was seen a handful of times. The rearrangement joins TRBV29-1 to TRBJ2-5; D not resolved. The germline gives CDR1 SQVTM, CDR2 ANQGSEA. V was trimmed by 7 bases and J by 1 base, leaving 10 bases between them. This CDR3 is 12 amino acids long. DNA for the CDR3: TGCAGCGCCGAAGGTGGCCAAGAGACCCAGTACTTC. This codes for CSAEGGQETQYF.

The table lists this clone with a few counts. The V gene is TRBV30, the J gene TRBJ1-2; 7 bases match TRBD1. V was pared by 4 bases and J by 1 base, with 6 bases of the junction left unmatched. Germline loops: CDR1 GTSNPN, CDR2 SVGIG (reference sequence). The CDR3 sequence is 14 residues long. The CDR3 DNA follows: TGTGCCTGGACGCGACAGGGTTTTAACTATGGCTACACCTTC. Protein product: CAWTRQGFNYGYTF.

The V call is TRBV5-1, the J call TRBJ2-1, with 9 nucleotides matching TRBD1. V gave up 3 bases and J gave up 6 bases; unmatched junction bases: 7. The length of the CDR3 is 15 residues. The V gene's germline CDR1 is SGHRS and CDR2 YFSETQ. In DNA, the CDR3 is TGCGCCAGCAGCTCGTCGGGACAGGGTAGCAATGAGCAGTTCTTC. It yields the protein CASSSSGQGSNEQFF.

This chain links TRBV30 with TRBJ2-2, with D unresolved. V was cut by 0 bases and J by 1 base, with 9 bases left in between. CDR3 length: 15 residues. From germline, CDR1 is GTSNPN and CDR2 SVGIG (reference sequence). The CDR3 loop reads CAWSVGLGNTGELFF. The CDR3 nucleotides read TGTGCCTGGAGTGTAGGGTTGGGGAACACCGGGGAGCTGTTTTTT.

As DNA, the CDR3 is TGTGCCAGCAGTGGAGTTAATAGGCGCCACGAAAAACTGTTTTTT. Its protein product is CASSGVNRRHEKLFF. The chain is built from TRBV25-1 and TRBJ1-4; D is uncertain. This CDR3 spans 15 amino acids. Germline V lookup: CDR1 MGHDK, CDR2 SYGVNS. V gave up 4 bases and J gave up 8 bases, with 17 bases separating them.

This chain connects TRBV29-1 to TRBJ2-1; 9 bases map to TRBD2. Germline V lookup: CDR1 SQVTM, CDR2 ANQGSEA. V lost 4 bases and J lost 5; bases outside the gene matches: 3. The CDR3 spans 13 residues. The CDR3 is CSVVSGGNNEQFF. CDR3 DNA: TGCAGCGTTGTTAGCGGGGGCAACAATGAGCAGTTCTTC.

CDR3 bases: TGTGCCCCCCGGAGCGGGGGCGGCATTCAGTACTTC. Translating gives CAPRSGGGIQYF. The rearrangement links TRBV2 to TRBJ2-4; 8 bases are a match to TRBD2. The CDR3 is made up of 12 amino acids. Germline V gene data show CDR1 as SNHLY and CDR2 as FYNNEI. After removal of 11 bases from V and 9 bases from J, the junction contained 9 bases not matched to a gene. Variable domain in full (rest from reference TRBV2 and TRBJ2-4): EPEVTQTPSHQVTQMGQEVILRCVPISNHLYFYWYRQILGQKVEFLVSFYNNEISEKSEIFDDQFSVERPDGSNFTLKIRSTKLEDSAMYFCAPRSGGGIQYFGAGTRLSVL.

The chain links TRBV5-1 to TRBJ2-7, with TRBD1 as a possible D gene (6 bases). Germline-derived CDR1 and CDR2 are SGHRS and YFSETQ. The germline V and J ends were trimmed by 2 bases and 3 bases, with 12 bases remaining between them. The CDR3 is made up of 14 amino acids. CDR3 DNA sequence: TGCGCCAGCAGCTTCCAGGGGAATAACTACGAGCAGTACTTC. Protein sequence: CASSFQGNNYEQYF. Together with reference TRBV5-1 and TRBJ2-7, the CDR3 gives the full variable domain: KAGVTQTPRYLIKTRGQQVTLSCSPISGHRSVSWYQQTPGQGLQFLFEYFSETQRNKGNFPGRFSGRQFSNSRSEMNVSTLELGDSALYLCASSFQGNNYEQYFGPGTRLTVT.

The chain links TRBV2 to TRBJ2-2; possibly TRBD1 for D (6 bases). The CDR3 has 15 amino acids. Germline-derived CDR1 and CDR2 are SNHLY and FYNNEI. The V end lost 7 bases, the J end lost 1 base, and 13 bases lay between the germline ends. The CDR3 nucleotides are TGTGCCAGCACTTTGGGGACACTGAACACCGGGGAGCTGTTTTTT. This gives the protein CASTLGTLNTGELFF.

This clone was recorded only once. The rearrangement uses TRBV28 and TRBJ2-7; the D gene is possibly TRBD1 (6 bases). From germline, CDR1 is MDHEN and CDR2 SYDVKM. V lost 4 bases, J lost 4 bases, and 14 bases lay in between. The CDR3 runs to 14 residues. CDR3 coding DNA: TGTGCCAGCAGTTCCCCAGGGGAGAGGTACGAGCAGTACTTC. It encodes CASSSPGERYEQYF.